Listed below are T cell receptor beta chains from one sample, sequenced in a study of blood T cell repertoires in COVID-19. TCRdb's copy holds only in-frame clones and misses some; the assay was immunoSEQ multiplex PCR. The table has roughly 9,200 clones, around 80% seen once. Source material: peripheral blood. The source of these receptors is a man between 65 and 85 years old with active COVID-19. The CDR3 runs from the conserved cysteine through the conserved F or W. A D gene is named only where the DNA matches it firmly. Some rows have no size entry. The others give once, few or many, or a class for an expanded clone.

.	TRBV28	TRBD1	TRBJ1-3	TGTGCCAGCAGTTATCCAGGGGGAAGGAGGGGAAACACCATATATTTT	CASSYPGGRRGNTIYF
.	TRBV28	.	TRBJ1-4	TGTGCCAGCAGCCCCACGACAGGATCAAATGAAAAACTGTTTTTT	CASSPTTGSNEKLFF
.	TRBV14	TRBD1	TRBJ2-7	TGTGCCAGCAGCCAAGATCGCAGGGGGCTGTACGAGCAGTACTTC	CASSQDRRGLYEQYF
.	TRBV7-3	.	TRBJ1-1	TGTGCCAGCAGCTTATCCAGGGACACTGAAGCTTTCTTT	CASSLSRDTEAFF
.	TRBV3-1/TRBV3-2	TRBD1	TRBJ2-7	TGTGCCAGCAGCCGAGGACAGGGTACCTACGAGCAGTACTTC	CASSRGQGTYEQYF
.	TRBV18	.	TRBJ1-1	TGTGCCAGCTCACTAGGACAGATGAACACTGAAGCTTTCTTT	CASSLGQMNTEAFF
.	TRBV4-1	TRBD1	TRBJ1-2	TGCGCCAGCAGCCAAGAACAGGGGAACTATGGCTACACCTTC	CASSQEQGNYGYTF
few	TRBV6-5	TRBD1	TRBJ2-1	TGTGCCAGCAAACGGGACAGCTCCTACAATGAGCAGTTCTTC	CASKRDSSYNEQFF
.	TRBV7-3	.	TRBJ2-6	TGTGCCAGCAGCATCAGTCCTGGGGCCAACGTCCTGACTTTC	CASSISPGANVLTF
.	TRBV4-1	TRBD2	TRBJ2-2	TGCGCCAGCAGCCAAGTAATTACGGGAGGGTACACCGGGGAGCTGTTTTTT	CASSQVITGGYTGELFF
.	TRBV13	.	TRBJ2-2	TGTGCCAGCAGCCTGTGGAGGGGATCGAACACCGGGGAGCTGTTTTTT	CASSLWRGSNTGELFF
.	TRBV5-4	TRBD1	TRBJ2-7	TGTGCCACCCAAGGGGGCTTAGGACCCTACGAGCAGTACTTC	CATQGGLGPYEQYF
once	TRBV20-1	TRBD2	TRBJ2-5	TGCAGTGCTAGTCTGTTAGCGGGAGGCCAGTACTTC	CSASLLAGGQYF
.	TRBV3-1/TRBV3-2	.	TRBJ1-6	TGTGCCAGCAGCCCGTCCGGCACGGGGAATTCACCCCTCCACTTT	CASSPSGTGNSPLHF
.	TRBV24-1	.	TRBJ2-5	TGTGCCACCAGGCGGGGACCCGGAGAGACCCAGTACTTC	CATRRGPGETQYF
medium-sized	TRBV19	TRBD1	TRBJ2-7	TGTGCCAGTAAAGGGACAGGAGCATACGAGCAGTACTTC	CASKGTGAYEQYF
.	TRBV28	TRBD2	TRBJ2-3	TGTGCCAGCAGTTCGACTAGCGGAGGAGCAGATACGCAGTATTTT	CASSSTSGGADTQYF
.	TRBV4-3	.	TRBJ2-3	TGCGCCAGCAGCCAAGATAGGGACTCGTCAGATACGCAGTATTTT	CASSQDRDSSDTQYF
few	TRBV11-3	TRBD2	TRBJ2-7	TGTGCCAGCAGCTCGGGACTAGCGGGGAGAGAGCAGTACTTC	CASSSGLAGREQYF
.	TRBV5-1	TRBD2	TRBJ2-7	TGCGCCAGCAGCTCAGCGGGAGGGAGCTCCTACGAGCAGTACTTC	CASSSAGGSSYEQYF
.	TRBV5-1	.	TRBJ2-3	TGCGCCAGCAGCTTTCGACAGTCCACAGATACGCAGTATTTT	CASSFRQSTDTQYF
.	TRBV3-1/TRBV3-2	.	TRBJ2-7	TGTGCCAGCAGCCAAGGGATGGGACTCCAGTACTTC	CASSQGMGLQYF
.	TRBV28	.	TRBJ1-3	TGTGCCAGCATCCCCGGGGGGATTACTGGAAACACCATATATTTT	CASIPGGITGNTIYF
.	TRBV11-2	TRBD1	TRBJ1-4	TGTGCCAGCAGCCAAGGACAGGGGGCGGAAAAACTGTTTTTT	CASSQGQGAEKLFF
.	TRBV6-1	TRBD2	TRBJ2-1	TGTGCCAGCAGTGAAGGGACTAGCGGTCACAATGAGCAGTTCTTC	CASSEGTSGHNEQFF
.	TRBV3-1/TRBV3-2	TRBD2	TRBJ2-2	TGTGCCAGCAGCCAGTCAGCGGGAGCCGGGGAGCTGTTTTTT	CASSQSAGAGELFF
.	TRBV6-2/TRBV6-3	.	TRBJ2-3	TGTGCCAGCAGTCTCCTACGACAGGTTGGCGCAGATACGCAGTATTTT	CASSLLRQVGADTQYF
.	TRBV9	TRBD2	TRBJ2-1	TGTGCCAGCAGCGGACTAGCGAATGAGCAGTTCTTC	CASSGLANEQFF
.	TRBV6-6	.	TRBJ1-3	TGTGCCAGCAGTTACGGGAGCTCTGGAAACACCATATATTTT	CASSYGSSGNTIYF